This is a list of T cell receptor beta chains from one sample in a study of identical twins. One entry per CDR3 protein, called by TCRdb with MiXCR from the 5' RACE reads. The repertoire has 430,000 or so distinct CDR3 sequences, approximately 25% of them found once; the top ten carry about 3%. These sequences were also reported in another study, on T cells expressing NK-cell markers.

Sequenced material: CD4+ T cells sorted from blood. The receptors derive from a woman aged 18 to 35 in good health. CDR3s include the opening cysteine and the closing phenylalanine or tryptophan. Each record gives: J gene, clone size, V gene, D gene, CDR3 DNA, CDR3 protein. D genes are given only for firm matches. Only some rows state a clone size, as once, few, many or a class for expanded clones.

j_gene: TRBJ2-7; abundance: NA; v_gene: TRBV6-5; d_gene: TRBD1; CDR3nt: TGTGCCAGCAGTTACATGAAGGGGGCGTTTCCCTACGAGCAGTACTTC; CDR3aa: CASSYMKGAFPYEQYF
j_gene: TRBJ1-1; abundance: few; v_gene: TRBV29-1; d_gene: NA; CDR3nt: TGCAGCGCGAAAGGGGCACTGGCCCTGAACACTGAAGCTTTCTTT; CDR3aa: CSAKGALALNTEAFF
j_gene: TRBJ2-3; abundance: NA; v_gene: TRBV29-1; d_gene: TRBD2; CDR3nt: TGCAGCGTTTGTGCTAGCGGGAGTTTTGATACGCAGTATTTT; CDR3aa: CSVCASGSFDTQYF
j_gene: TRBJ2-3; abundance: NA; v_gene: TRBV4-1; d_gene: TRBD2; CDR3nt: TGCGCCAGCAGCCAATCTAGCGGGGGTGGAGATACGCAGTATTTT; CDR3aa: CASSQSSGGGDTQYF
j_gene: TRBJ1-3; abundance: few; v_gene: TRBV7-9; d_gene: NA; CDR3nt: TGTGCCAGCAGCAGGGACCCCTCTGGAAACACCATATATTTT; CDR3aa: CASSRDPSGNTIYF
j_gene: TRBJ2-1; abundance: NA; v_gene: TRBV3-1; d_gene: TRBD2; CDR3nt: TGTGCCAGCAGCCAAACTAGCGGTCACTACAATGAGCAGTTCTTC; CDR3aa: CASSQTSGHYNEQFF
j_gene: TRBJ1-5; abundance: few; v_gene: TRBV23-1; d_gene: TRBD1; CDR3nt: TGCGCCAGCAGTCAAATCCCGTGGGACAGGCGCTCCAATCAGCCCCAGCATTTT; CDR3aa: CASSQIPWDRRSNQPQHF
j_gene: TRBJ2-5; abundance: few; v_gene: TRBV7-6; d_gene: TRBD2; CDR3nt: TGTGCCAGCAGCGCACGGCCCCTAGCGGGGGCATATCAAGAGACCCAGTACTTC; CDR3aa: CASSARPLAGAYQETQYF
j_gene: TRBJ2-5; abundance: NA; v_gene: TRBV9; d_gene: TRBD2; CDR3nt: TGTGCCAGCAGCCCCCCGGGCGGGAGGGCCTTGGAAGAGACCCAGTACTTC; CDR3aa: CASSPPGGRALEETQYF
j_gene: TRBJ1-2; abundance: NA; v_gene: TRBV6-1; d_gene: NA; CDR3nt: TGTGCCAGCAGTGCAATAGGACACCCCACCAGCTACACCTTC; CDR3aa: CASSAIGHPTSYTF
j_gene: TRBJ1-4; abundance: NA; v_gene: TRBV5-5; d_gene: NA; CDR3nt: TGTGCCAGCAGCCGAATCACCGTGGGAGGCTCTAATGAAAAACTGTTTTTT; CDR3aa: CASSRITVGGSNEKLFF
j_gene: TRBJ2-3; abundance: NA; v_gene: TRBV12-3/TRBV12-4; d_gene: NA; CDR3nt: TGTGCCAGCAGTTTAGCCCAGGGAAACACAGATACGCAGTATTTT; CDR3aa: CASSLAQGNTDTQYF
j_gene: TRBJ2-6; abundance: few; v_gene: TRBV5-1; d_gene: NA; CDR3nt: TGCGCCAGCAGCTTTATTGACAGTACCCCTTCTGGGGCCAACGTCCTGACTTTC; CDR3aa: CASSFIDSTPSGANVLTF
j_gene: TRBJ2-1; abundance: NA; v_gene: TRBV5-8; d_gene: NA; CDR3nt: TGTGCCAGCAGCTGGCGGACGGGGACCTACAATGAGCAGTTCTTC; CDR3aa: CASSWRTGTYNEQFF
j_gene: TRBJ1-2; abundance: NA; v_gene: TRBV2; d_gene: NA; CDR3nt: TGTGCCAGCAGTGAACATGGCAGGGCTGGCACCTTC; CDR3aa: CASSEHGRAGTF
j_gene: TRBJ1-1; abundance: few; v_gene: TRBV3-1; d_gene: NA; CDR3nt: TGTGCCAGCAGCCAAGAGTGGGGTGTAGTAGCTTTCTTT; CDR3aa: CASSQEWGVVAFF
j_gene: TRBJ1-4; abundance: few; v_gene: TRBV12-3/TRBV12-4; d_gene: NA; CDR3nt: TGTGCCAGCAGTTTGAGGGGATGGGAAAAACTGTTTTTT; CDR3aa: CASSLRGWEKLFF
j_gene: TRBJ2-2; abundance: NA; v_gene: TRBV11-2; d_gene: TRBD2; CDR3nt: TGTGCCAGCAGCTTCGGTTGGGTAGCGGGGGGCCAGAACACCGGGGAGCTGTTTTTT; CDR3aa: CASSFGWVAGGQNTGELFF
j_gene: TRBJ1-2; abundance: NA; v_gene: TRBV6-1; d_gene: NA; CDR3nt: TGTGCCAGCAGTGAGGTCCTCAACGGCGGCTACACCTTC; CDR3aa: CASSEVLNGGYTF
j_gene: TRBJ2-3; abundance: NA; v_gene: TRBV12-5; d_gene: NA; CDR3nt: TGTGCTAGTGGTTTAATGGGGGAACGTACAGATACGCAGTATTTT; CDR3aa: CASGLMGERTDTQYF
j_gene: TRBJ2-3; abundance: NA; v_gene: TRBV30; d_gene: TRBD2; CDR3nt: TGTGCCTGGAGTGGCGGGGGAGCGGGGTTCACAGATACGCAGTATTTT; CDR3aa: CAWSGGGAGFTDTQYF
j_gene: TRBJ1-2; abundance: few; v_gene: TRBV9; d_gene: TRBD1; CDR3nt: TGTGCCAGCAGCGAATCGGGACAGACCAACTATGGCTACACCTTC; CDR3aa: CASSESGQTNYGYTF
j_gene: TRBJ2-6; abundance: NA; v_gene: TRBV5-1; d_gene: TRBD1; CDR3nt: TGCGCCAGCAGCTTAAAGGAGACAGGGGGTAGTGGGGCCAACGTCCTGACTTTC; CDR3aa: CASSLKETGGSGANVLTF
j_gene: TRBJ2-3; abundance: few; v_gene: TRBV5-1; d_gene: TRBD2; CDR3nt: TGCGCCAGCAGCTTCTCGGCTAGCGGGGGAAGTAGCACAGATACGCAGTATTTT; CDR3aa: CASSFSASGGSSTDTQYF
j_gene: TRBJ2-1; abundance: NA; v_gene: TRBV20-1; d_gene: TRBD2; CDR3nt: TGCAGTGCCGCGCTAGCGGGACCGGTGGACAATGAGCAGTTCTTC; CDR3aa: CSAALAGPVDNEQFF